Each of the 7 T cell receptor beta chains below was sequenced from the same sample in a study of blood T cell repertoires in COVID-19 (dated by TCRdb to the early 2020s). Libraries were prepared through the immunoSEQ multiplex PCR assay. Imported from immuneACCESS, the table was reduced by TCRdb to in-frame sequences with V and J called. These copies leave out some clones; in studies compared against another copy, an unresolved V gene accounts for under half, and the cause of the remainder is not known. Counted in this sample were roughly 380,000 clones; 85% of them appeared once. In total, the top ten clones hold 3.5% to 4% of the sample. The source material was peripheral blood. Receptors originate from a woman between 18 and 30 years old with acute or convalescent COVID-19.

V is TRBV1 and J is TRBJ1-4. TRBV1 is a documented pseudogene. CDR3 size: 13 residues. DNA for the CDR3: TGCACCGTCATACTAAACTGGAGTGAAAAACTGTTTTTT. Its protein is CTVILNWSEKLFF.

The chain employs TRBV7-9 and TRBJ2-4, with D unresolved. Germline V CDR1 and CDR2: SEHNR, FQNEAQ (reference sequence). The CDR3 is 13 residues long. Trimming removed 5 bases from V and 5 bases from J, with 10 bases in between. The CDR3 reads CASSQQVQNIQYF. For the CDR3, the DNA is TGTGCCAGCAGCCAGCAGGTCCAAAACATTCAGTACTTC.

V usage is TRBV19 and J usage is TRBJ1-1, with D possibly matching TRBD1 (6 bases). Deletions cut 3 bases from V and 0 bases from J, with 14 bases between. The CDR3 consists of 16 residues. Per the germline V gene, CDR1 is LNHDA and CDR2 is SQIVND (reference sequence). The CDR3 DNA is TGTGCCAGTAGTATCCGGACAGACGGAGTGAACACTGAAGCTTTCTTT. Translated, it gives CASSIRTDGVNTEAFF. Complete variable domain (other parts from reference TRBV19 and TRBJ1-1): DGGITQSPKYLFRKEGQNVTLSCEQNLNHDAMYWYRQDPGQGLRLIYYSQIVNDFQKGDIAEGYSVSREKKESFPLTVTSAQKNPTAFYLCASSIRTDGVNTEAFFGQGTRLTVV.

This rearrangement joins TRBV2 to TRBJ1-6; 8 bases agree with TRBD1. With 4 bases clipped from V and 13 bases from J, the junction kept 9 bases outside the gene matches. This CDR3 contains 14 residues. The germline CDR1 and CDR2 sequences are SNHLY and FYNNEI. The CDR3 nucleotides are TGTGCCAGCAGTGGAGACAGGGGTCTTTTGCCCCTCCACTTT. It yields the protein CASSGDRGLLPLHF.

Details on this clone: This specimen includes other DNA sequences encoding the same CDR3. The rearrangement uses TRBV11-2 and TRBJ1-1; D gene unclear. The CDR3 spans 12 residues. Trimming shortened V by 2 bases and J by 4 bases, and 5 bases separated the two germline ends. Looked up from germline, CDR1 is SGHAT and CDR2 is FQNNGV. The CDR3 here is CASSLSGTEAFF. In DNA form, the CDR3 reads TGTGCCAGCAGCTTATCCGGCACTGAAGCTTTCTTT.

The chain recombines TRBV6-4 with TRBJ2-2; D is perhaps TRBD1 (6 bases). The length of the CDR3 is 14 residues. Germline V gene lookup returns CDR1 MRHNA and CDR2 SNTAGT. Trimming cost V 7 bases and J 1 base, with 10 bases left between them. CDR3 in amino acids: CASKKDRNTGELFF. The DNA for the CDR3 is TGTGCCAGCAAGAAGGACAGGAACACCGGGGAGCTGTTTTTT.

This clone was recorded once. This chain uses TRBV18 with TRBJ2-2; 7 bases map to TRBD2. V trimming: 3 bases; J trimming: 3 bases; junction bases outside the gene matches: 4. The CDR3 contains 15 residues. Germline values: CDR1 KGHSH, CDR2 LQKENI. This CDR3 reads CASSPQGGDTGELFF. The CDR3 DNA reads as TGTGCCAGCTCACCTCAGGGAGGGGACACCGGGGAGCTGTTTTTT.